This T cell receptor (beta chain) was identified during a study of cytotoxic CD8 clonotypes in ibrutinib-treated CLL. The data were produced by immunoSEQ multiplex PCR, yet TCRdb's version contains in-frame clones alone and is incomplete. The sample carries about 130,000 clones, less than 90% recorded once. The sequencing here drew on PBMCs, taken after 24 months of ibrutinib treatment. This sequence originates from a human donor with chronic lymphocytic leukemia.

The CDR3 reads CASSSRLAGNNEQFF. DNA of the CDR3: TGTGCCAGCAGTTCCCGACTAGCGGGGAATAATGAGCAGTTCTTC. V usage is TRBV27 and J usage is TRBJ2-1; TRBD2 agrees at 11 bases. The germline CDR1 and CDR2 sequences are MNHEY and SMNVEV (reference sequence). The CDR3 extends over 15 amino acids. The trim removed 4 bases at V and 7 bases at J, leaving 6 bases unmatched.